Below, 19 T cell receptor beta chains from the same sample are listed, as sequenced in a study of cytomegalovirus exposure and HLA in healthy donors. This PCR relied on a set of 60 Vbeta primers and 13 Jbeta primers. Libraries were prepared by immunoSEQ multiplex PCR; TCRdb keeps only in-frame clonotypes and omits some of them. The record lists 200,000 or so clones, of which the ten most abundant hold roughly 0.74%. Sequencing was carried out using PBMCs. All receptors come from a boy younger than 18 in good health and CMV-seronegative.

The chain combines TRBV29-1 with TRBJ1-2, with TRBD1 as a possible D gene (5 bases). Germline V gene sequence: CDR1 SQVTM, CDR2 ANQGSEA. V lost 7 bases and J 4 bases, leaving 13 bases between the germline ends. The length of the CDR3 is 12 residues. CDR3: CSAGGGSYGYTF. The CDR3 DNA is TGCAGCGCCGGGGGGGGGTCCTATGGCTACACCTTC.

This sequence joins TRBV4-1 and TRBJ1-4, with TRBD1 matching over 11 bases. Germline V gene sequence: CDR1 MGHRA, CDR2 YSYEKL. The V and J ends lost 2 bases and 8 bases, in that order; junction bases with no gene match: 4. The CDR3 runs to 15 residues. CDR3 bases: TGCGCCAGCAGCCAATTGGGGACAGGGGGAGAAAAACTGTTTTTT. This encodes CASSQLGTGGEKLFF.

V and J are TRBV4-2 and TRBJ1-3; weak D call: TRBD1 (5 bases). The CDR3 is made up of 16 amino acids. CDR1 and CDR2 (germline): LGHNA, YNFKEQ. Between the trimmed V and J ends, which lost 0 bases and 1 base, there was a span of 10 bases. The CDR3 DNA follows: TGTGCCAGCAGCCAAGATGTCCCAGGGTCTGGAAACACCATATATTTT. It codes for CASSQDVPGSGNTIYF.

This sequence joins TRBV29-1 and TRBJ1-2, with D tentatively TRBD1 (6 bases). V dropped 4 bases and J dropped 4 bases, with 13 bases sitting between them. The CDR3 spans 13 residues. CDR1 SQVTM and CDR2 ANQGSEA come from the germline V gene. The CDR3: CSVVRGQPYGYTF. The CDR3 coding sequence is TGCAGCGTTGTACGAGGACAGCCCTATGGCTACACCTTC.

The chain joins TRBV30 to TRBJ2-7; D remains ambiguous. Germline-derived CDR1 and CDR2 are GTSNPN and SVGIG (reference sequence). V gave up 3 bases and J gave up 3 bases, with 15 bases separating them. The CDR3 has 14 residues. The CDR3 loop is CAWSAMVGVYEQYF. The CDR3 coding sequence is TGTGCCTGGAGCGCGATGGTAGGAGTCTACGAGCAGTACTTC.

The chain uses TRBV15 and TRBJ2-5; D is unclear. Germline V gene lookup returns CDR1 LNHNV and CDR2 YYDKDF (reference sequence). Trimming shortened V by 0 bases and J by 4 bases, and 12 bases separated the two germline ends. The CDR3 has 15 residues. CDR3 protein: CATSRDVAGRETQYF. The CDR3 DNA reads as TGTGCCACCAGCAGAGATGTGGCAGGTAGAGAGACCCAGTACTTC. Variable domain in full (rest from reference TRBV15 and TRBJ2-5): DAMVIQNPRYQVTQFGKPVTLSCSQTLNHNVMYWYQQKSSQAPKLLFHYYDKDFNNEADTPDNFQSRRPNTSFCFLDIRSPGLGDTAMYLCATSRDVAGRETQYFGPGTRLLVL.

This chain joins TRBV2 and TRBJ1-2; the match to TRBD1 covers 8 bases. CDR3 length equals 14 residues. The germline V gene has CDR1 SNHLY and CDR2 FYNNEI. The V segment lost 5 bases and the J segment 6 bases; nucleotides outside the gene matches: 8. In DNA, the CDR3 is TGTGCCAGCAGTAGGGCACCGACAGGGGATGGCTACACCTTC. This codes for CASSRAPTGDGYTF.

To note about this clone: Distinct nucleotide sequences in the sample also encode this CDR3. The chain uses TRBV30 and TRBJ1-1; 9 positions agree with TRBD1. This CDR3 is built from 14 residues. V was clipped by 3 bases and J by 1 base; unmatched bases: 3. Germline CDR1 and CDR2: GTSNPN and SVGIG (reference sequence). The CDR3 region is CAWSLDRGNTEAFF. CDR3 sequence (DNA): TGTGCCTGGAGCCTGGACAGGGGGAACACTGAAGCTTTCTTT.

The CDR3 loop reads CASSKTGTNEKLFF. CDR3 DNA sequence: TGTGCCAGCAGTAAGACAGGAACTAATGAAAAACTGTTTTTT. The gene calls are TRBV5-6 and TRBJ1-4; tentatively, D is TRBD1 (6 bases). V was shortened by 5 bases and J by 1 base, with 9 bases between the two germline ends. Per germline, CDR1 SGHDT and CDR2 YYEEEE. The CDR3 is 14 residues long.

V and J are TRBV5-4 and TRBJ1-1; tentatively, D is TRBD1 (6 bases). Trimming removed 4 bases at V and 0 bases at J, with 7 bases between. Germline loops: CDR1 SGHNT, CDR2 YYREEE (reference sequence). CDR3 length: 13 amino acids. CDR3: CASSRTVNTEAFF. The CDR3 DNA follows: TGTGCCAGCAGCCGGACAGTGAACACTGAAGCTTTCTTT.

This chain connects TRBV5-6 to TRBJ2-1; 9 nucleotides agree with TRBD1. V trimming: 4 bases; J trimming: 7 bases; junction bases outside the gene matches: 9. The CDR3 runs to 15 residues. Germline V lookup: CDR1 SGHDT, CDR2 YYEEEE. CDR3 nucleotide sequence: TGTGCCAGCAGCCAAGGGACAGGGAGAGGAAATGAGCAGTTCTTC. It specifies CASSQGTGRGNEQFF.

The chain employs TRBV7-6 and TRBJ2-3; perhaps TRBD2 as D (6 bases). Germline CDR1 and CDR2: SGHVS and FNYEAQ. Trimming shortened V by 8 bases and J by 2 bases, and 17 bases separated the two germline ends. CDR3 length: 15 amino acids. Written as DNA, the CDR3 is TGTGCCAGCGGAGGGAGTAATCGTCCCACAGATACGCAGTATTTT. The encoded protein is CASGGSNRPTDTQYF.

The chain is built from TRBV7-3 and TRBJ2-3; 9 bases agree with TRBD2. V dropped 5 bases and J dropped 6; count of bases not matched to a gene: 18. The germline V gene encodes CDR1 SGHTA and CDR2 FQGTGA. The CDR3 has 18 residues. CDR3 DNA sequence: TGTGCCAGCAGCCAGGACCCTCCGCGGGGGGGCAAAGGGGATACGCAGTATTTT. It encodes CASSQDPPRGGKGDTQYF.

The CDR3, as DNA: TGTGCCTGTCAAGCGGACAGGGAAGTTCAGCCCCAGCATTTT. Encoded protein: CACQADREVQPQHF. V and J are TRBV30 and TRBJ1-5; 8 nucleotides align to TRBD1. Germline V lookup: CDR1 GTSNPN, CDR2 SVGIG (reference sequence). V dropped 6 bases and J dropped 6; count of bases not matched to a gene: 10. The CDR3 consists of 14 residues.

This chain uses TRBV27 with TRBJ1-2; D is ambiguous. V lost 5 bases and J 6 bases, leaving 13 bases between the germline ends. The V gene's germline CDR1 is MNHEY and CDR2 SMNVEV (reference sequence). The CDR3 totals 13 residues. The CDR3, as DNA: TGTGCCAGCAGTCTTTCGTCCGGGAATGGCTACACCTTC. Encoded protein: CASSLSSGNGYTF.

CDR3 bases: TGTGCCAGCAGCCAAGGATGGGGACTGTACTTC. Residues: CASSQGWGLYF. The rearrangement uses TRBV14 and TRBJ2-5, with D perhaps TRBD2 (6 bases). V lost 1 base, J lost 13 bases, and 10 bases lay in between. Germline V gene data show CDR1 as SGHDN and CDR2 as FVKESK. This CDR3 has 11 amino acids.

CDR3 coding DNA: TGTGCCAGCAGCGCCCGTCCAGAGGATGGCTACACCTTC. Translation: CASSARPEDGYTF. V usage is TRBV21-1 and J usage is TRBJ1-2. TRBV21-1 is a recognized pseudogene. The CDR3 extends over 13 amino acids.

The chain is built from TRBV4-1 and TRBJ1-1; D gene unclear. This CDR3 has 12 residues. Germline V gene sequence: CDR1 MGHRA, CDR2 YSYEKL. V lost 3 bases, J lost 7 bases, and 9 bases lay in between. The CDR3 DNA sequence: TGCGCCAGCAGCCACGTCGGGAGTGAAGCTTTCTTT. This encodes CASSHVGSEAFF.

This chain links TRBV9 with TRBJ2-1; 10 nucleotides line up with TRBD2. The ends lost 0 bases at V and 3 bases at J; junction bases unmatched: 6. The germline V gene encodes CDR1 SGDLS and CDR2 YYNGEE. This CDR3 has 17 residues. As DNA, the CDR3 is TGTGCCAGCAGCGTAGGGGTAGCGGGGGGCAACTACAATGAGCAGTTCTTC. Protein product: CASSVGVAGGNYNEQFF.